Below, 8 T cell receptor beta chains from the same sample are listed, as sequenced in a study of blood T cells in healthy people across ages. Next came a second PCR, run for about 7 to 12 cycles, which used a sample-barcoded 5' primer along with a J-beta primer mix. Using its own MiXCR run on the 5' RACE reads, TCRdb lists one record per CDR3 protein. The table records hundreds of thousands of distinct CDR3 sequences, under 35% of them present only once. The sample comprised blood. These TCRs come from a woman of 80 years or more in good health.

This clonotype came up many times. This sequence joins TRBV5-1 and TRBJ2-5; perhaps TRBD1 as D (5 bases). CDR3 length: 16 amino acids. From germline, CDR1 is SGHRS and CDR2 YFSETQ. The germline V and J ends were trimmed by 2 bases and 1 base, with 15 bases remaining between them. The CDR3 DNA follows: TGCGCCAGCAGCTTAGGGGCCCCAATAGCCCAAGAGACCCAGTACTTC. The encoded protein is CASSLGAPIAQETQYF. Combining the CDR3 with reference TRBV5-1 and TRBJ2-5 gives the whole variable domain KAGVTQTPRYLIKTRGQQVTLSCSPISGHRSVSWYQQTPGQGLQFLFEYFSETQRNKGNFPGRFSGRQFSNSRSEMNVSTLELGDSALYLCASSLGAPIAQETQYFGPGTRLLVL.

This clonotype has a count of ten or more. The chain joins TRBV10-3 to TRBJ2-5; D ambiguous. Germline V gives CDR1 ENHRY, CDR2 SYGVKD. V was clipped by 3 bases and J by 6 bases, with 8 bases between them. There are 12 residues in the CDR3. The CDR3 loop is CAISDAEKTQYF. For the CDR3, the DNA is TGTGCCATCAGTGACGCCGAGAAGACCCAGTACTTC.

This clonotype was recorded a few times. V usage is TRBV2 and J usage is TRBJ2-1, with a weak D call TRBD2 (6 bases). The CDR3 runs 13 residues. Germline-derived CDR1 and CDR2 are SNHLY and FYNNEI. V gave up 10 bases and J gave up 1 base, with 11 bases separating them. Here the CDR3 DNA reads TGTGCCACCGGGCGGGATTCCTACAATGAGCAGTTCTTC. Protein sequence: CATGRDSYNEQFF.

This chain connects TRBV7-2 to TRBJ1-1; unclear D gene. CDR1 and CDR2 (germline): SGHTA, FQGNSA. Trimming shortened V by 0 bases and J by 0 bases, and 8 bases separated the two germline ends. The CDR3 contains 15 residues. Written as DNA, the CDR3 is TGTGCCAGCAGCTTAGCGAATAGGGTGAACACTGAAGCTTTCTTT. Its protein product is CASSLANRVNTEAFF.

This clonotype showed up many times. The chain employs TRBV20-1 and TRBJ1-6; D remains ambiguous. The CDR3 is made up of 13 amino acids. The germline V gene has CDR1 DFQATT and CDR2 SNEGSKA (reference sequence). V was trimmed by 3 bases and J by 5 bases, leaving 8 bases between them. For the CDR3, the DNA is TGCAGTGCTAGTTTCAGAGATAATTCACCCCTCCACTTT. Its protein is CSASFRDNSPLHF.

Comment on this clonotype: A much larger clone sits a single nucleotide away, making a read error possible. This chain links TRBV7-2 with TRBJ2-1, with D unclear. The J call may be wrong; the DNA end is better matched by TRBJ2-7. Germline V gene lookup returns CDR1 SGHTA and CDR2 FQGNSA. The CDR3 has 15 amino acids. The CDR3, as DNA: TGTGCCAGCAGCTTAGGGTTCGGCTCCTACAATGAGCAGTACTTC. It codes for CASSLGFGSYNEQYF.

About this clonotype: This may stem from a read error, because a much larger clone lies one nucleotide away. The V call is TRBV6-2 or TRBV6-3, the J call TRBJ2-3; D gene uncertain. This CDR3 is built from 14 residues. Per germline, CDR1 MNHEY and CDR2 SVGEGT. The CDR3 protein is CASSYSLLGDTRYF. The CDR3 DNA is TGTGCCAGCAGTTACTCGCTGCTAGGAGATACGCGGTATTTT.

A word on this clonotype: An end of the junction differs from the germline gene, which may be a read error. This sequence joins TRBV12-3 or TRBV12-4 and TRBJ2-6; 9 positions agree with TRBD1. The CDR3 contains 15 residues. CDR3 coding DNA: TGTGCCAGCAGGGGGACAGGGTATGGGGCCAACGCCCTGACTTTC. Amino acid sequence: CASRGTGYGANALTF.